The rows below give T cell receptor beta chains drawn from one sample of a study of CD8 T cells in Susac syndrome. MiXCR, applied by TCRdb to the immunoSEQ multiplex PCR reads, yields one record per CDR3 protein. The data contain almost 450,000 distinct CDR3 sequences, around 85% of them singletons. Sequencing was done on a sample of CD8+ T cells from PBMCs. Receptors originate from a human donor with multiple sclerosis. The CDR3 runs from the conserved cysteine through the conserved F or W. The order of the fields is CDR3 DNA, CDR3 protein, clone size, D gene, V gene, J gene. The D gene is left open where the match is weak. The size of a clone is reported for some rows only, either as once, few or many, or as a class for expanded clones.

TGTGCCAGCAGCATTCGGGGGGCCGATCAGCCCCAGCATTTT	CASSIRGADQPQHF	NA	NA	TRBV5-4	TRBJ1-5
TGCGCCAGCAGCCAAGGGGGTAGCGCTCGCGAAGAGCAGTACTTC	CASSQGGSAREEQYF	NA	NA	TRBV4-1	TRBJ2-7
TGTGCCAGTAGTCCGTTTCCCGGGGGCACAGATACGCAGTATTTT	CASSPFPGGTDTQYF	NA	NA	TRBV19	TRBJ2-3
TGCAGTGCTAGAGATATTTTGGTACCGGGTCCTATCTGGGATGAGCAGTTCTTC	CSARDILVPGPIWDEQFF	NA	NA	TRBV20-1	TRBJ2-1
TGTGCCAGTATCGGGAACACTGAAGCTTTCTTT	CASIGNTEAFF	few	NA	TRBV19	TRBJ1-1
TGTGCCAGCAGTTTAGACAGCAGCTCCTACAATGAGCAGTTCTTC	CASSLDSSSYNEQFF	few	NA	TRBV12-3/TRBV12-4	TRBJ2-1
TGCAGCGTTGAATATGTGGGACCATACTATGGCTACACCTTC	CSVEYVGPYYGYTF	NA	NA	TRBV29-1	TRBJ1-2
TGTGCCAGCGGACAGGGGACCCCTGAAGCTTTCTTT	CASGQGTPEAFF	NA	TRBD1	TRBV6-5	TRBJ1-1
TGTGCCAGCTCACCAGAGACTAGCGGGAGTCATGAGACCCAGTACTTC	CASSPETSGSHETQYF	NA	TRBD2	TRBV18	TRBJ2-5
TGTGCCAGCAGACCCGGGACAGGGGTTAATGGCTACACCTTC	CASRPGTGVNGYTF	NA	TRBD1	TRBV27	TRBJ1-2
TGTGCCAGTAATCAGGGGAGGAACACCGGGGAGCTGTTTTTT	CASNQGRNTGELFF	NA	NA	TRBV19	TRBJ2-2
TGTGCCAGCAGCCAAGTCTCTAGCGGGGCTACCTACGAGCAGTACTTC	CASSQVSSGATYEQYF	NA	TRBD2	TRBV4-2	TRBJ2-7
TGTGCCAGCAGTGAATGGGACAGTTACTCTGGGGCCAACGTCCTGACTTTC	CASSEWDSYSGANVLTF	NA	TRBD1	TRBV6-1	TRBJ2-6
TGTGCCAGCAGCTTCCAAGAGGGGGTTCAGGTTAACTATGGCTACACCTTC	CASSFQEGVQVNYGYTF	few	NA	TRBV11-2	TRBJ1-2
TGTGCCAGCAGCTTGGACCCGGGCGGGGATCAGCCCCAGCATTTT	CASSLDPGGDQPQHF	once	NA	TRBV28	TRBJ1-5
TGTGCCTCAGGAGGGGTGTGGGATGAGCAGTTCTTC	CASGGVWDEQFF	once	NA	TRBV6-1	TRBJ2-1
TGTGCCAGCAGTGAAGATTGGCAACCCTACGAGCAGTACTTC	CASSEDWQPYEQYF	NA	NA	TRBV6-1	TRBJ2-7
TGTGCCATCAGTGGTTCGGTATACAATGAGCAGTTCTTC	CAISGSVYNEQFF	NA	NA	TRBV10-3	TRBJ2-1
TGTGCCAGCAGCTTAGCGGACAGGGTAAATGGCTACACCTTC	CASSLADRVNGYTF	NA	TRBD1	TRBV7-9	TRBJ1-2
TGTGCCAGCAGCTTGGCCGCAGGCTCCTATGGCTACACCTTC	CASSLAAGSYGYTF	NA	NA	TRBV5-5	TRBJ1-2
TGTGCCAGCAGTTACTCTACTGGAGACGCCGGGGAGCTGTTTTTT	CASSYSTGDAGELFF	NA	NA	TRBV6-5	TRBJ2-2
TGCGCCAGCAGCCAAGTTTCAGGGTCGAACTATGGCTACACCTTC	CASSQVSGSNYGYTF	NA	NA	TRBV4-1	TRBJ1-2
TGTGCCAGCAGCCAACACGGGTTTGGTTACAATGAGCAGTTCTTC	CASSQHGFGYNEQFF	NA	NA	TRBV14	TRBJ2-1
TGTGCCAGCAGTGGGGACGACAATGAGCAGTTCTTC	CASSGDDNEQFF	NA	NA	TRBV12-3/TRBV12-4	TRBJ2-1
TGCAGCGCCGTGACAGGGGACACCGGGGAGCTGTTTTTT	CSAVTGDTGELFF	once	TRBD1	TRBV29-1	TRBJ2-2
TGTGCCAGCAGCCTGGGTGAGGGGGTTAGCAATCAGCCCCAGCATTTT	CASSLGEGVSNQPQHF	once	NA	TRBV7-8	TRBJ1-5
TGTGCCTGGAGTGTACCCCAAGACAGGCTCAGGTTTGAAGCTTTCTTT	CAWSVPQDRLRFEAFF	NA	NA	TRBV30	TRBJ1-1
TGTGCCAGCAGTTCAGGACTAGCGGGATTGGAGACCCAGTACTTC	CASSSGLAGLETQYF	few	TRBD2	TRBV27	TRBJ2-5
TGCAGCGTTGAAGGAGCACAGGGCTCCTACAATGAGCAGTTCTTC	CSVEGAQGSYNEQFF	NA	NA	TRBV29-1	TRBJ2-1
TGTGCCAGCAGTAAGACCCGCCCCACCTACGAGCAGTACTTC	CASSKTRPTYEQYF	once	NA	TRBV27	TRBJ2-7
TGTGCCAGCAGCTTAAACCCGGGACAATCCGGAAACACCATATATTTT	CASSLNPGQSGNTIYF	NA	NA	TRBV5-4	TRBJ1-3
TGTGCCAGCAGTTTGGACAGGGTTACTGAAGCTTTCTTT	CASSLDRVTEAFF	NA	TRBD1	TRBV12-3/TRBV12-4	TRBJ1-1
TGTGCAAGACGCGGGCTGTACGAGCAGTACTTC	CARRGLYEQYF	NA	NA	TRBV2	TRBJ2-7